These 6 T cell receptor beta chains were sequenced from one sample in a study of cytomegalovirus exposure and HLA in healthy donors. TCRdb's table, derived via immunoSEQ multiplex PCR, lists solely in-frame clones and lacks some. The sample has approximately 140,000 clones; roughly four fifths are singletons. Sequencing was carried out using PBMCs. Source of these receptors: a woman in her 30s in good health and CMV-seronegative.

This rearrangement joins TRBV2 to TRBJ2-1; the match to TRBD2 covers 8 bases. Germline CDR1 is SNHLY and CDR2 is FYNNEI. The V segment lost 8 bases and the J segment 10 bases; nucleotides outside the gene matches: 13. CDR3 length: 14 amino acids. The CDR3 here is CASLLSGGLTEQFF. CDR3 in DNA: TGTGCCAGCCTCTTGTCGGGGGGGCTCACGGAGCAGTTCTTC.

This rearrangement joins TRBV2 to TRBJ1-3; 7 positions agree with TRBD1. V shed 4 bases, J shed 0 bases, and the junction held 3 bases outside the gene matches. The CDR3 totals 15 residues. Germline values: CDR1 SNHLY, CDR2 FYNNEI. The CDR3 region is CASSGTGGSGNTIYF. Written as DNA, the CDR3 is TGTGCCAGCAGTGGGACAGGAGGCTCTGGAAACACCATATATTTT.

The chain recombines TRBV18 with TRBJ1-2; TRBD1 matches 7 bases. Per germline, CDR1 KGHSH and CDR2 LQKENI. This CDR3 has 17 residues. The V segment lost 4 bases and the J segment 3 bases; nucleotides outside the gene matches: 14. CDR3 region: CASSLQHHGQDDYGYTF. The CDR3 DNA follows: TGTGCCAGCTCACTACAACACCATGGACAGGATGACTATGGCTACACCTTC.

V is TRBV9 and J is TRBJ1-5; D remains ambiguous. V lost 8 bases to trimming and J lost 5 bases, with 23 bases between them. Looked up from germline, CDR1 is SGDLS and CDR2 is YYNGEE. The CDR3 contains 16 residues. DNA for the CDR3: TGTGCCAGTCTCCCAATCGCGGTGGCTAGGTATCAGCCCCAGCATTTT. This codes for CASLPIAVARYQPQHF.

Concerning this clone: At the DNA level, this CDR3 is encoded by other sequences in the same sample as well. The chain employs TRBV5-4 and TRBJ1-3, with a tentative D call TRBD1 (5 bases). Germline V gives CDR1 SGHNT, CDR2 YYREEE (reference sequence). V was trimmed by 1 base and J by 1 base, leaving 6 bases between them. This CDR3 comprises 14 residues. CDR3 amino acids: CASSLQGSGNTIYF. In DNA form, the CDR3 reads TGTGCCAGCAGCTTGCAGGGTTCTGGAAACACCATATATTTT. Filled out from reference TRBV5-4 and TRBJ1-3, the complete variable domain reads ETGVTQSPTHLIKTRGQQVTLRCSSQSGHNTVSWYQQALGQGPQFIFQYYREEENGRGNFPPRFSGLQFPNYSSELNVNALELDDSALYLCASSLQGSGNTIYFGEGSWLTVV.

V usage is TRBV2 and J usage is TRBJ2-7; TRBD1 agrees at 9 bases. This CDR3 contains 11 residues. CDR1 SNHLY and CDR2 FYNNEI come from the germline V gene. J lost 4 bases, V lost 10 bases, and 2 bases had no gene match. CDR3 loop: CATGQGYEQYF. The CDR3 DNA is TGTGCCACCGGACAGGGGTACGAGCAGTACTTC. Full variable domain (outside the CDR3, taken from reference TRBV2 and TRBJ2-7): EPEVTQTPSHQVTQMGQEVILRCVPISNHLYFYWYRQILGQKVEFLVSFYNNEISEKSEIFDDQFSVERPDGSNFTLKIRSTKLEDSAMYFCATGQGYEQYFGPGTRLTVT.